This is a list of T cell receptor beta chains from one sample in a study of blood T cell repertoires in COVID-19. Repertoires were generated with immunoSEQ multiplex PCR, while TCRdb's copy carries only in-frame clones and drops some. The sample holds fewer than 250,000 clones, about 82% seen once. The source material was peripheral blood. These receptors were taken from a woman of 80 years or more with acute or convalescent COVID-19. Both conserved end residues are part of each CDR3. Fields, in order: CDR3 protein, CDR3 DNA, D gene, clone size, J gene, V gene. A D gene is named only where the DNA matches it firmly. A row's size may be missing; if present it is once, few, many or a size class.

CDR3aa: CASSRRTTTYEQYF; CDR3nt: TGTGCCAGCAGCAGGCGGACTACTACCTACGAGCAGTACTTC; d_gene: NA; abundance: NA; j_gene: TRBJ2-7; v_gene: TRBV5-4
CDR3aa: CASSIIRTDNQPQHF; CDR3nt: TGTGCCAGTAGTATAATTCGAACAGATAATCAGCCCCAGCATTTT; d_gene: NA; abundance: NA; j_gene: TRBJ1-5; v_gene: TRBV19
CDR3aa: CASSLGLAGGAYNEQFF; CDR3nt: TGCGCCAGCAGTTTAGGACTAGCGGGAGGTGCTTACAATGAGCAGTTCTTC; d_gene: TRBD2; abundance: NA; j_gene: TRBJ2-1; v_gene: TRBV5-1
CDR3aa: CASSERANYGYTF; CDR3nt: TGTGCCAGTAGTGAGAGGGCTAACTATGGCTACACCTTC; d_gene: NA; abundance: NA; j_gene: TRBJ1-2; v_gene: TRBV19
CDR3aa: CASSLVPSGETQYF; CDR3nt: TGTGCCAGCAGCTTAGTGCCTAGCGGAGAGACCCAGTACTTC; d_gene: TRBD2; abundance: NA; j_gene: TRBJ2-5; v_gene: TRBV11-3
CDR3aa: CATSRGQGGSEQYF; CDR3nt: TGTGCCACCAGCAGAGGACAGGGGGGGTCCGAGCAGTACTTC; d_gene: TRBD1; abundance: NA; j_gene: TRBJ2-7; v_gene: TRBV15
CDR3aa: CASSASGVGEQYF; CDR3nt: TGTGCCAGTAGTGCATCAGGGGTCGGCGAGCAGTACTTC; d_gene: NA; abundance: NA; j_gene: TRBJ2-7; v_gene: TRBV19
CDR3aa: CASSRRVVPLNNEQFF; CDR3nt: TGTGCCAGCAGTCGCAGGGTAGTTCCCCTAAACAATGAGCAGTTCTTC; d_gene: NA; abundance: few; j_gene: TRBJ2-1; v_gene: TRBV11-2
CDR3aa: CASSTDSSGYTF; CDR3nt: TGTGCCAGCAGTACGGACAGTTCTGGCTACACCTTC; d_gene: NA; abundance: NA; j_gene: TRBJ1-2; v_gene: TRBV2
CDR3aa: CASSWDRGRRAFF; CDR3nt: TGTGCCAGCAGTTGGGACAGGGGGCGACGAGCTTTCTTT; d_gene: TRBD1; abundance: NA; j_gene: TRBJ1-1; v_gene: TRBV27
CDR3aa: CASSLAGQYEQYF; CDR3nt: TGTGCCAGCAGCTTGGCAGGCCAGTACGAGCAGTACTTC; d_gene: NA; abundance: NA; j_gene: TRBJ2-7; v_gene: TRBV11-3
CDR3aa: CASSLEQGVTGELFF; CDR3nt: TGCGCCAGCAGCTTGGAACAGGGGGTCACCGGGGAGCTGTTTTTT; d_gene: TRBD1; abundance: NA; j_gene: TRBJ2-2; v_gene: TRBV5-1
CDR3aa: CASSHGTDYEQYF; CDR3nt: TGTGCCAGCAGCCATGGGACAGATTACGAGCAGTACTTC; d_gene: TRBD1; abundance: once; j_gene: TRBJ2-7; v_gene: TRBV3-1/TRBV3-2
CDR3aa: CASSREYRGGTGELFF; CDR3nt: TGTGCCAGTAGTCGCGAATACAGGGGTGGCACCGGGGAGCTGTTTTTT; d_gene: TRBD1; abundance: NA; j_gene: TRBJ2-2; v_gene: TRBV19
CDR3aa: CASSLAGGLEGRETQYF; CDR3nt: TGTGCCAGCAGTTTAGCGGGGGGCCTAGAGGGGCGAGAGACCCAGTACTTC; d_gene: TRBD2; abundance: NA; j_gene: TRBJ2-5; v_gene: TRBV27
CDR3aa: CASSQVVGIAGGGTDTQYF; CDR3nt: TGCGCCAGCAGCCAAGTGGTTGGAATAGCGGGAGGAGGAACAGATACGCAGTATTTT; d_gene: TRBD2; abundance: NA; j_gene: TRBJ2-3; v_gene: TRBV4-1
CDR3aa: CASSVRASADTQYF; CDR3nt: TGTGCCAGCAGCGTACGGGCTAGCGCAGATACGCAGTATTTT; d_gene: NA; abundance: NA; j_gene: TRBJ2-3; v_gene: TRBV9
CDR3aa: CASGGQGNQPQHF; CDR3nt: TGTGCCAGCGGGGGACAGGGAAATCAGCCCCAGCATTTT; d_gene: TRBD1; abundance: NA; j_gene: TRBJ1-5; v_gene: TRBV3-1/TRBV3-2
CDR3aa: CASSIDSSVNTEAFF; CDR3nt: TGTGCCAGTAGTATTGACAGCTCGGTGAACACTGAAGCTTTCTTT; d_gene: NA; abundance: NA; j_gene: TRBJ1-1; v_gene: TRBV19
CDR3aa: CASSLAGGSTDTQYF; CDR3nt: TGCGCCAGCAGCCTAGCGGGAGGGTCCACAGATACGCAGTATTTT; d_gene: TRBD2; abundance: NA; j_gene: TRBJ2-3; v_gene: TRBV5-1
CDR3aa: CASSPRTSGGTDTQYF; CDR3nt: TGCGCCAGCAGCCCGCGGACTAGCGGGGGCACAGATACGCAGTATTTT; d_gene: TRBD2; abundance: NA; j_gene: TRBJ2-3; v_gene: TRBV5-1
CDR3aa: CASRPQAGHQPQHF; CDR3nt: TGTGCCAGCAGACCCCAGGCAGGTCATCAGCCCCAGCATTTT; d_gene: NA; abundance: NA; j_gene: TRBJ1-5; v_gene: TRBV6-5
CDR3aa: CASSSAGTGGRETQYF; CDR3nt: TGTGCCAGCAGCTCCGCCGGGACAGGGGGGAGGGAGACCCAGTACTTC; d_gene: TRBD1; abundance: NA; j_gene: TRBJ2-5; v_gene: TRBV7-2
CDR3aa: CASSAGGDQETQYF; CDR3nt: TGCGCCAGCAGTGCCGGGGGGGACCAAGAGACCCAGTACTTC; d_gene: TRBD2; abundance: NA; j_gene: TRBJ2-5; v_gene: TRBV5-1
CDR3aa: CASSSRDGLYEQYF; CDR3nt: TGTGCCAGCAGCTCCCGGGACGGACTATACGAGCAGTACTTC; d_gene: NA; abundance: NA; j_gene: TRBJ2-7; v_gene: TRBV6-1
CDR3aa: CASSFAPPGQGAYEQYF; CDR3nt: TGTGCCAGCAGCTTCGCCCCCCCGGGACAGGGGGCCTACGAGCAGTACTTC; d_gene: TRBD1; abundance: NA; j_gene: TRBJ2-7; v_gene: TRBV7-6
CDR3aa: CAAHRGDNTEAFF; CDR3nt: TGTGCGGCGCACAGGGGAGATAACACTGAAGCTTTCTTT; d_gene: TRBD1; abundance: few; j_gene: TRBJ1-1; v_gene: TRBV18
CDR3aa: CASSLAGVNNEQFF; CDR3nt: TGTGCCAGCAGTCTAGCGGGAGTCAACAATGAGCAGTTCTTC; d_gene: TRBD2; abundance: few; j_gene: TRBJ2-1; v_gene: TRBV6-2/TRBV6-3
CDR3aa: CASSLVAGGDYEQYF; CDR3nt: TGTGCCAGCAGCTTAGTGGCGGGGGGGGACTACGAGCAGTACTTC; d_gene: TRBD2; abundance: NA; j_gene: TRBJ2-7; v_gene: TRBV7-2
CDR3aa: CASSPLNVREQFF; CDR3nt: TGCGCCAGCAGCCCCCTGAATGTCAGGGAGCAGTTCTTC; d_gene: NA; abundance: NA; j_gene: TRBJ2-1; v_gene: TRBV5-1
CDR3aa: CATSFGRGANQPQHF; CDR3nt: TGTGCCACTTCATTCGGAAGGGGCGCGAATCAGCCCCAGCATTTT; d_gene: NA; abundance: once; j_gene: TRBJ1-5; v_gene: TRBV24-1
CDR3aa: CASSLPRGIDQPQHF; CDR3nt: TGTGCCAGCAGCCTCCCTCGGGGTATTGATCAGCCCCAGCATTTT; d_gene: NA; abundance: NA; j_gene: TRBJ1-5; v_gene: TRBV6-5
CDR3aa: CASRIQGRSTEAFF; CDR3nt: TGTGCCAGCCGAATACAGGGGCGGAGCACTGAAGCTTTCTTT; d_gene: TRBD1; abundance: NA; j_gene: TRBJ1-1; v_gene: TRBV27
CDR3aa: CASTLRQGVPPLHF; CDR3nt: TGTGCCAGCACCCTAAGACAGGGGGTGCCACCCCTCCACTTT; d_gene: TRBD1; abundance: many; j_gene: TRBJ1-6; v_gene: TRBV7-2
CDR3aa: CSVLSGNTIYF; CDR3nt: TGCAGCGTTCTTTCTGGAAACACCATATATTTT; d_gene: NA; abundance: NA; j_gene: TRBJ1-3; v_gene: TRBV29-1
CDR3aa: CASSPVAGATDTQYF; CDR3nt: TGTGCCAGCAGTCCCGTAGCGGGAGCGACGGATACGCAGTATTTT; d_gene: TRBD2; abundance: NA; j_gene: TRBJ2-3; v_gene: TRBV25-1
CDR3aa: CASSAGQDYGYTF; CDR3nt: TGTGCCAGTAGTGCGGGACAGGACTATGGCTACACCTTC; d_gene: TRBD1; abundance: NA; j_gene: TRBJ1-2; v_gene: TRBV19
CDR3aa: CASSYLYSGTGNQPQHF; CDR3nt: TGTGCCAGCAGTTACCTATATTCGGGTACGGGGAATCAGCCCCAGCATTTT; d_gene: NA; abundance: NA; j_gene: TRBJ1-5; v_gene: TRBV6-2/TRBV6-3
CDR3aa: CASSQDPLEAAFF; CDR3nt: TGTGCCAGCAGCCAAGATCCTTTAGAGGCAGCTTTCTTT; d_gene: NA; abundance: NA; j_gene: TRBJ1-1; v_gene: TRBV3-1/TRBV3-2
CDR3aa: CASAASGGATGTQYF; CDR3nt: TGTGCCAGCGCGGCTAGCGGGGGAGCCACGGGTACGCAGTATTTT; d_gene: TRBD2; abundance: NA; j_gene: TRBJ2-3; v_gene: TRBV6-5
CDR3aa: CASRVTSGPQPQHF; CDR3nt: TGTGCCAGCAGGGTTACGTCAGGGCCTCAGCCCCAGCATTTT; d_gene: NA; abundance: NA; j_gene: TRBJ1-5; v_gene: TRBV6-6
CDR3aa: CASTGGTEAFF; CDR3nt: TGTGCCAGCACAGGGGGCACTGAAGCTTTCTTT; d_gene: TRBD1; abundance: NA; j_gene: TRBJ1-1; v_gene: TRBV27
CDR3aa: CASSLVGQGVWNEQFF; CDR3nt: TGTGCCAGCAGCTTGGTGGGACAGGGGGTTTGGAATGAGCAGTTCTTC; d_gene: TRBD1; abundance: NA; j_gene: TRBJ2-1; v_gene: TRBV13
CDR3aa: CASSSNWRDANEQFF; CDR3nt: TGTGCCAGCAGTTCCAACTGGCGGGACGCGAATGAGCAGTTCTTC; d_gene: NA; abundance: NA; j_gene: TRBJ2-1; v_gene: TRBV2
CDR3aa: CASSLPGLAGADSYEQYF; CDR3nt: TGCGCCAGCAGCCTACCGGGACTAGCGGGGGCCGATTCCTACGAGCAGTACTTC; d_gene: TRBD2; abundance: NA; j_gene: TRBJ2-7; v_gene: TRBV4-3
CDR3aa: CASSGQGAARSGYTF; CDR3nt: TGTGCCAGCAGCGGACAGGGGGCAGCGAGGAGTGGCTACACCTTC; d_gene: TRBD1; abundance: NA; j_gene: TRBJ1-2; v_gene: TRBV9
CDR3aa: CASSQDPTSYEQYF; CDR3nt: TGTGCCAGCAGCCAAGATCCCACTTCCTACGAGCAGTACTTC; d_gene: NA; abundance: NA; j_gene: TRBJ2-7; v_gene: TRBV3-1/TRBV3-2
CDR3aa: CSASSGGAETQYF; CDR3nt: TGCAGTGCTAGTAGCGGGGGGGCCGAGACCCAGTACTTC; d_gene: TRBD2; abundance: NA; j_gene: TRBJ2-5; v_gene: TRBV20-1
CDR3aa: CASSPGLHGEQFF; CDR3nt: TGTGCCAGCAGTCCGGGATTACACGGTGAGCAGTTCTTC; d_gene: NA; abundance: NA; j_gene: TRBJ2-1; v_gene: TRBV12-3/TRBV12-4
CDR3aa: CASSYSPRGAGNTIYF; CDR3nt: TGTGCCAGCAGTTACAGTCCTCGCGGGGCCGGAAACACCATATATTTT; d_gene: NA; abundance: NA; j_gene: TRBJ1-3; v_gene: TRBV6-5
CDR3aa: CSVEDPREIIETQYF; CDR3nt: TGCAGCGTTGAAGATCCTCGGGAGATTATAGAGACCCAGTACTTC; d_gene: NA; abundance: once; j_gene: TRBJ2-5; v_gene: TRBV29-1
CDR3aa: CASSSGLAGGTDTQYF; CDR3nt: TGTGCCAGCAGCTCGGGACTAGCGGGGGGCACAGATACGCAGTATTTT; d_gene: TRBD2; abundance: NA; j_gene: TRBJ2-3; v_gene: TRBV7-3
CDR3aa: CASSRGADMNTEAFF; CDR3nt: TGCGCCAGCAGCCGTGGGGCGGACATGAACACTGAAGCTTTCTTT; d_gene: NA; abundance: NA; j_gene: TRBJ1-1; v_gene: TRBV4-3
CDR3aa: CASSSQGSYGYTF; CDR3nt: TGTGCCAGCAGCTCACAGGGATCCTATGGCTACACCTTC; d_gene: NA; abundance: NA; j_gene: TRBJ1-2; v_gene: TRBV7-2
CDR3aa: CAWTRGYSGNTIYF; CDR3nt: TGTGCCTGGACGCGGGGGTACTCTGGAAACACCATATATTTT; d_gene: NA; abundance: NA; j_gene: TRBJ1-3; v_gene: TRBV30
CDR3aa: CATSDRGRTGYGYTF; CDR3nt: TGTGCCACCAGTGATCGAGGCAGGACAGGGTATGGCTACACCTTC; d_gene: TRBD1; abundance: once; j_gene: TRBJ1-2; v_gene: TRBV24-1
CDR3aa: CASSALGGRGIDEQYF; CDR3nt: TGTGCCAGCAGCGCTCTGGGGGGGCGAGGCATAGACGAGCAGTACTTC; d_gene: NA; abundance: NA; j_gene: TRBJ2-7; v_gene: TRBV11-2
CDR3aa: CASSLARQGWETQYF; CDR3nt: TGTGCCAGCAGCTTGGCCCGACAGGGTTGGGAGACCCAGTACTTC; d_gene: TRBD1; abundance: NA; j_gene: TRBJ2-5; v_gene: TRBV5-6
CDR3aa: CASSMQREGYEQYF; CDR3nt: TGTGCCAGTAGTATGCAGCGGGAGGGGTACGAGCAGTACTTC; d_gene: TRBD2; abundance: NA; j_gene: TRBJ2-7; v_gene: TRBV19
CDR3aa: CASSLSGQSTYEQYF; CDR3nt: TGTGCCAGCAGCTTATCGGGACAGTCAACCTACGAGCAGTACTTC; d_gene: TRBD1; abundance: NA; j_gene: TRBJ2-7; v_gene: TRBV7-2